This TCR beta chain was documented in a study of T cells in Graves' hyperthyroidism and ophthalmopathy (dated by TCRdb to the late 2010s). For context, the study as a whole: A discovery cohort of around 100 patients, roughly 43 with Graves' ophthalmopathy and approximately 60 with stable Graves' hyperthyroidism, was used to find distinguishing TCR V-J signatures. After blood sampling, hyperthyroidism patients were treated with methimazole at a starting dose of 30 mg daily, and ophthalmopathy patients were treated with high-dose intravenous methylprednisolone. The 75 to 100 discovery patients were divided at random into training and test sets in a 7:3 ratio. In addition, the study compared T-cell repertoires in thyroid tissue and in blood from roughly six Graves' hyperthyroidism patients. According to the paper, TCR Vbeta CDR3 sequencing was carried out on 135 peripheral blood samples, which came from over 40 ophthalmopathy, under 85 hyperthyroidism and approximately 17 progressor patients. Whether ophthalmopathy could be predicted prospectively was tested in an independent validation cohort made up of 18 to 20 hyperthyroidism patients plus 17 patients who later progressed to ophthalmopathy. Study-wide findings and limitations: Ophthalmopathy was separated from stable hyperthyroidism by a 13 V-J signature model, with approximately 89% sensitivity and about 81% specificity obtained in cross-validation and 80%/75% obtained in testing. No statistical method was used to set the sample size in advance, and investigators knew the group allocation. In validation, the model predicted progression to ophthalmopathy a median of around six months before onset, with approximately 71% sensitivity and 72.22% specificity. Most expanded thyroid clonotypes (frequency above 0.001) were also found in blood, which suggests that blood repertoires may mirror thyroid immune responses.

Note on this clonotype: The clone's antigen remains unknown. Within one base of it there is no much larger clone, and no base qualities were kept.

The study excluded patients with uncontrolled infections, other autoimmune diseases, pregnancy or lactation. Diagnoses were based on clinical symptoms, serum thyroxine and TRAb, thyroid ultrasound and orbital computed tomography. Trizol reagent was used to extract total RNA, and RNA quality was then checked on an Agilent 2100 Bioanalyzer. The TCR beta CDR3 regions were amplified from the RNA transcripts. For the first round of RT-PCR on the TCR CDR3, the HTBI primer set was used together with the Qiagen OneStep RT-PCR kit. A second multiplex PCR round built the libraries, followed by size selection and purification. Libraries were sequenced paired-end with 100 bp reads on an Illumina HiSeq2000. Under the source paper's analysis protocol: Raw data were processed with SOAPnuke, discarding reads with adapters, uncalled bases, mean Phred below 15, or no exact constant-primer or identifier match. High-quality paired reads were merged with COPE v1.2.5, and unique nucleotide sequences were defined as clonotypes. Clonotypes were aligned to IMGT TRBV, TRBD and TRBJ reference segments using MiTCR v1.1. Only V-J combinations with frequency above 0.0001, covering about 99% of repertoires, were analysed. The TCS score was defined as the ratio of F50 (clonal expansion) to E x V (chaos), calculated using BLOSUM62-based TCRdist between CDR3 peptides within each V-J. Welch's t-statistics and random forest reduced just over 500 V-J features to fewer than 15, which were used in a naive Bayes classifier (R e1071). Thyroid-blood repertoire similarity was quantified with the Morisita-Horn index. TCRdb reran the public reads through fastp at Q25 and MiXCR, keeping productive beta chains. Each entry merges the rows of one CDR3 protein and shows their most common DNA and genes. The V and J calls were not made by the authors but by TCRdb's processing. Present in this sample are 500,000 to 600,000 distinct CDR3 sequences, around 50% of which were seen just once. Around 44% of the sample lies in the top ten.

The CDR1 and CDR2 encoded by the germline V gene are MNHEY and SVGAGI. V is reduced by 5 bases and J by 0 bases, leaving a spacing of 26 bases between them. The cysteine opens and the phenylalanine closes a CDR3 of 19 amino acids. The retained sequence is limited to the CDR3, 57 bases, with the frame set at the first base. The receptor comes from an adult woman with Graves' disease, either hyperthyroidism or ophthalmopathy (not recorded which). The sequencing input was peripheral blood or thyroid tissue (not recorded which). The chain is assembled from TRBV6-5 and TRBJ2-7, with TRBD1 as a weak D call on 6 bases. The nucleotides are TGTGCCAGCAGTCCCACGGTTGGGTTTGGGGGCGCCTACTCCTACGAGCAGTACTTC. Its protein reads: CASSPTVGFGGAYSYEQYF.